The clone carrying this T cell receptor beta chain was seen repeatedly, ten times or more. The target antigen is unknown. Using genomic DNA as the template, TCR beta VDJ and CDR3 profiling was carried out. TCRdb reprocessed the reads via MiXCR and lists one record per CDR3 protein. The table shows 150,000 or so distinct CDR3 sequences, with around half occurring only once. This sample is drawn from a study of CD8+CD57+ T cells in acquired aplastic anemia. Study-level information: On average, sorted CD4+ and CD8+ cells gave around 3 ug of DNA. Study observations and caveats: Patients and controls were found to share roughly 31 CD8+ CDR3 sequences.

The patients chosen for sequencing had shown expansion of CD8+CD57+ cells (detected by flow cytometry). This clonotype originated in a human donor with aplastic anemia. Sequenced input: sorted CD4+, CD8+, or CD8+CD57+ T cells (not recorded which) from PBMCs.

In nucleotides, the CDR3 is TGTGCCAGCAGGCGGGAGGCTAGCGGGGCTGATACGCAGTATTTT. This sequence encodes CASRREASGADTQYF. This chain links TRBV2 with TRBJ2-3; 9 nucleotides match TRBD2. V lost 6 bases, J lost 6 bases, and 10 bases stayed unmatched. The germline V gene encodes CDR1 SNHLY and CDR2 FYNNEI. This CDR3 is 15 amino acids long. Filled out from reference TRBV2 and TRBJ2-3, the complete variable domain reads EPEVTQTPSHQVTQMGQEVILRCVPISNHLYFYWYRQILGQKVEFLVSFYNNEISEKSEIFDDQFSVERPDGSNFTLKIRSTKLEDSAMYFCASRREASGADTQYFGPGTRLTVL.